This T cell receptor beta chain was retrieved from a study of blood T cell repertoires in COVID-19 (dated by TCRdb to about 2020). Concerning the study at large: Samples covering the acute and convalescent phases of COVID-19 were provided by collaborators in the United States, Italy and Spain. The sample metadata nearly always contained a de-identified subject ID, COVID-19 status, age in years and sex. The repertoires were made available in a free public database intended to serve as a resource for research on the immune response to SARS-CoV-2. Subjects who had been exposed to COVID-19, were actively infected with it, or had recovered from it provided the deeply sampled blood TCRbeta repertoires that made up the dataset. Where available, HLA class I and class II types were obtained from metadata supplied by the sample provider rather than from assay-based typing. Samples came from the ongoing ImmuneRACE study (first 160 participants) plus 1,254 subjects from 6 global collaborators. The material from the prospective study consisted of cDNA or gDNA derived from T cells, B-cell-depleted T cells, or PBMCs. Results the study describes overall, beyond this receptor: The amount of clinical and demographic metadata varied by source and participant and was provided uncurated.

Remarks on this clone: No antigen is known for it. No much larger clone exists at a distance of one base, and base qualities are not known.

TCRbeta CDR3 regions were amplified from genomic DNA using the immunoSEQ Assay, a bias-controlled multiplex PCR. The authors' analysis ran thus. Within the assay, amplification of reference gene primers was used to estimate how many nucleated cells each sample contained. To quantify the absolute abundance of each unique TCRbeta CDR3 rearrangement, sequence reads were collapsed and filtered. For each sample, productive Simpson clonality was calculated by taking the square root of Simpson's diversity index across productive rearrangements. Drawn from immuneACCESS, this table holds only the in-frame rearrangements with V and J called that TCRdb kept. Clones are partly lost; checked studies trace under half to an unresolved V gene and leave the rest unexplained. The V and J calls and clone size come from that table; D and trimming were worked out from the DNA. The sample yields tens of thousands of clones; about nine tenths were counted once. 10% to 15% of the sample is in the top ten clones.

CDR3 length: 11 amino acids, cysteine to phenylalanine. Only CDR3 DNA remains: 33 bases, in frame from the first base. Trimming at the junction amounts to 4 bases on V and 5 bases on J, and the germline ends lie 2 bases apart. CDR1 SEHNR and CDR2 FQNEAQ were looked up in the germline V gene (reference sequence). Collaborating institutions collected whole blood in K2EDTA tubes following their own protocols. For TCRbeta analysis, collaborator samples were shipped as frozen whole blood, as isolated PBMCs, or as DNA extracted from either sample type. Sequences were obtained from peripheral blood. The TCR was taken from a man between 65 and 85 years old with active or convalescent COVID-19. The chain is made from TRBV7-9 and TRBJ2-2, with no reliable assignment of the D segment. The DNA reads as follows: TGTGCCAGCAGCTCGACCGGGGAGCTGTTTTTT. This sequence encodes CASSSTGELFF.